This T cell receptor (beta chain) was observed in a study of chemoradiotherapy in HPV16-positive cancers. Details on this clone: Its antigen is not known.

TCRdb keeps only in-frame clones here, not all; method: immunoSEQ multiplex PCR. This repertoire shows around 30,000 clones, around 92% found once; its top ten account for roughly 3.4%. Study observations and caveats: Candidate HPV-specific clones and E7-related TCR motifs grew in tumor during treatment.

The input for sequencing was blood, taken from a patient who underwent chemoradiotherapy. The receptor was derived from a human donor with HPV-associated anogenital cancer.

CDR3 residues: CASSFWTGDTGELFF. DNA of the CDR3: TGTGCCAGCAGTTTTTGGACAGGGGACACCGGGGAGCTGTTTTTT. V and J are TRBV27 and TRBJ2-2, with 9 bases aligning to TRBD1. Trimming took 3 bases from V and 3 from J; bases not matched to a gene: 2. The germline V gene has CDR1 MNHEY and CDR2 SMNVEV (reference sequence). The CDR3 consists of 15 residues.